A selection of T cell receptor beta chains follows, all from one sample in a study of T cell changes during pregnancy in multiple sclerosis. Using immunoSEQ multiplex PCR, the repertoire was profiled, and TCRdb retains in-frame clones only, with some absent. The table includes tens of thousands of clones, about 90% detected once. This material consisted of peripheral blood, taken in the third trimester of pregnancy. These receptors all come from a female donor in good health, enrolled as a control in a pregnancy study. Both conserved end residues are part of each CDR3. Fields, in order: D gene, J gene, V gene, clone size, CDR3 protein, CDR3 DNA. D genes are given only for firm matches. Size is stated for part of the rows, as once, few or many counts, or as a class when the clone is expanded.

D: NA
J: TRBJ1-1
V: TRBV6-5
size: NA
CDR3: CASSYFGGGNTEAFF
DNA: TGTGCCAGCAGTTACTTCGGGGGGGGGAACACTGAAGCTTTCTTT

D: NA
J: TRBJ2-1
V: TRBV6-5
size: few
CDR3: CASSTYTGEQFF
DNA: TGTGCCAGCAGTACGTACACGGGAGAGCAGTTCTTC

D: NA
J: TRBJ1-5
V: TRBV19
size: few
CDR3: CASSIAGGGNQPQHF
DNA: TGTGCCAGTAGTATAGCGGGCGGGGGCAATCAGCCCCAGCATTTT

D: NA
J: TRBJ1-1
V: TRBV30
size: NA
CDR3: CAWRLTGNTEAFF
DNA: TGTGCCTGGAGACTGACAGGGAACACTGAAGCTTTCTTT

D: TRBD1
J: TRBJ2-1
V: TRBV7-2
size: NA
CDR3: CASSSAGGYNEQFF
DNA: TGTGCCAGCAGCTCGGCAGGGGGCTACAATGAGCAGTTCTTC

D: NA
J: TRBJ1-1
V: TRBV27
size: NA
CDR3: CASSLVGRGTEAFF
DNA: TGTGCCAGCAGTTTAGTGGGGAGGGGCACTGAAGCTTTCTTT

D: TRBD1
J: TRBJ2-1
V: TRBV11-3
size: NA
CDR3: CASSGGQGAYNEQFF
DNA: TGTGCCAGCAGCGGGGGACAGGGGGCCTACAATGAGCAGTTCTTC

D: TRBD1
J: TRBJ2-6
V: TRBV11-3
size: NA
CDR3: CASSQTLRGRGAGANVLTF
DNA: TGTGCCAGCAGCCAGACACTCAGGGGGCGAGGAGCTGGGGCCAACGTCCTGACTTTC

D: TRBD1
J: TRBJ1-2
V: TRBV7-9
size: NA
CDR3: CASSPPGQGAYGYTF
DNA: TGTGCCAGCAGCCCACCAGGGCAGGGGGCCTATGGCTACACCTTC

D: TRBD2
J: TRBJ2-7
V: TRBV6-1
size: NA
CDR3: CASSEIAGATYEQYF
DNA: TGTGCCAGCAGTGAAATAGCGGGGGCAACCTACGAGCAGTACTTC

D: NA
J: TRBJ1-1
V: TRBV27
size: NA
CDR3: CASSLSIGVRTEAFF
DNA: TGTGCCAGCAGTTTATCGATCGGGGTGCGTACTGAAGCTTTCTTT

D: TRBD2
J: TRBJ2-1
V: TRBV2
size: NA
CDR3: CASETFSGSQGEQFF
DNA: TGTGCCAGCGAAACGTTTAGCGGGAGCCAAGGTGAGCAGTTCTTC

D: TRBD1
J: TRBJ2-7
V: TRBV30
size: NA
CDR3: CAWKLGDRGTYEQYF
DNA: TGTGCCTGGAAGTTAGGGGACAGGGGGACCTACGAGCAGTACTTC

D: NA
J: TRBJ1-2
V: TRBV19
size: NA
CDR3: CASRARLNYGYTF
DNA: TGTGCCAGTAGGGCCAGGCTTAACTATGGCTACACCTTC

D: NA
J: TRBJ2-1
V: TRBV6-5
size: once
CDR3: CASSYSYAVNNEQFF
DNA: TGTGCCAGCAGTTACTCGTATGCAGTGAACAATGAGCAGTTCTTC

D: TRBD1
J: TRBJ2-2
V: TRBV19
size: NA
CDR3: CASTTPGQLNTGELFF
DNA: TGTGCCAGTACTACTCCGGGACAGCTAAACACCGGGGAGCTGTTTTTT

D: TRBD2
J: TRBJ2-7
V: TRBV18
size: NA
CDR3: CASSPKTGGLSSYEQYF
DNA: TGTGCCAGCTCACCGAAAACGGGGGGGCTAAGCTCCTACGAGCAGTACTTC

D: NA
J: TRBJ1-2
V: TRBV19
size: NA
CDR3: CASSIPRALGAGYTF
DNA: TGTGCCAGTAGTATACCCCGGGCACTGGGGGCTGGCTACACCTTC

D: TRBD1
J: TRBJ2-7
V: TRBV30
size: NA
CDR3: CAWSATSGTAYEQYF
DNA: TGTGCCTGGAGTGCAACCTCCGGGACAGCCTACGAGCAGTACTTC

D: TRBD1
J: TRBJ1-6
V: TRBV6-5
size: few
CDR3: CASGQGGYNSPLHF
DNA: TGTGCCAGCGGCCAGGGGGGCTATAATTCACCCCTCCACTTT

D: TRBD1
J: TRBJ2-2
V: TRBV10-3
size: NA
CDR3: CAISKTGEDAGELFF
DNA: TGTGCCATCAGTAAGACAGGGGAGGACGCCGGGGAGCTGTTTTTT

D: TRBD2
J: TRBJ2-7
V: TRBV10-3
size: NA
CDR3: CAISPGLAGVGSYEQYF
DNA: TGTGCCATCAGTCCCGGACTAGCGGGAGTAGGGTCCTACGAGCAGTACTTC

D: TRBD1
J: TRBJ1-1
V: TRBV5-6
size: NA
CDR3: CASNRQGVTEAFF
DNA: TGTGCCAGCAACCGACAGGGGGTCACTGAAGCTTTCTTT

D: TRBD1
J: TRBJ1-1
V: TRBV5-1
size: few
CDR3: CASSIGQGKAFF
DNA: TGCGCCAGCAGCATCGGACAGGGGAAAGCTTTCTTT

D: NA
J: TRBJ2-3
V: TRBV7-2
size: NA
CDR3: CASSSLGPDTQYF
DNA: TGTGCCAGCAGCTCTCTGGGGCCAGATACGCAGTATTTT

D: NA
J: TRBJ1-2
V: TRBV30
size: NA
CDR3: CAWSRGFSDYGYTF
DNA: TGTGCCTGGAGTCGGGGGTTTTCGGACTATGGCTACACCTTC

D: NA
J: TRBJ2-5
V: TRBV7-9
size: NA
CDR3: CASSYREGDGETQYF
DNA: TGTGCCAGCAGCTACAGGGAGGGGGACGGGGAGACCCAGTACTTC

D: TRBD1
J: TRBJ2-7
V: TRBV27
size: NA
CDR3: CASSFSGTDHYEQYF
DNA: TGTGCCAGCAGTTTCTCCGGGACAGATCACTACGAGCAGTACTTC